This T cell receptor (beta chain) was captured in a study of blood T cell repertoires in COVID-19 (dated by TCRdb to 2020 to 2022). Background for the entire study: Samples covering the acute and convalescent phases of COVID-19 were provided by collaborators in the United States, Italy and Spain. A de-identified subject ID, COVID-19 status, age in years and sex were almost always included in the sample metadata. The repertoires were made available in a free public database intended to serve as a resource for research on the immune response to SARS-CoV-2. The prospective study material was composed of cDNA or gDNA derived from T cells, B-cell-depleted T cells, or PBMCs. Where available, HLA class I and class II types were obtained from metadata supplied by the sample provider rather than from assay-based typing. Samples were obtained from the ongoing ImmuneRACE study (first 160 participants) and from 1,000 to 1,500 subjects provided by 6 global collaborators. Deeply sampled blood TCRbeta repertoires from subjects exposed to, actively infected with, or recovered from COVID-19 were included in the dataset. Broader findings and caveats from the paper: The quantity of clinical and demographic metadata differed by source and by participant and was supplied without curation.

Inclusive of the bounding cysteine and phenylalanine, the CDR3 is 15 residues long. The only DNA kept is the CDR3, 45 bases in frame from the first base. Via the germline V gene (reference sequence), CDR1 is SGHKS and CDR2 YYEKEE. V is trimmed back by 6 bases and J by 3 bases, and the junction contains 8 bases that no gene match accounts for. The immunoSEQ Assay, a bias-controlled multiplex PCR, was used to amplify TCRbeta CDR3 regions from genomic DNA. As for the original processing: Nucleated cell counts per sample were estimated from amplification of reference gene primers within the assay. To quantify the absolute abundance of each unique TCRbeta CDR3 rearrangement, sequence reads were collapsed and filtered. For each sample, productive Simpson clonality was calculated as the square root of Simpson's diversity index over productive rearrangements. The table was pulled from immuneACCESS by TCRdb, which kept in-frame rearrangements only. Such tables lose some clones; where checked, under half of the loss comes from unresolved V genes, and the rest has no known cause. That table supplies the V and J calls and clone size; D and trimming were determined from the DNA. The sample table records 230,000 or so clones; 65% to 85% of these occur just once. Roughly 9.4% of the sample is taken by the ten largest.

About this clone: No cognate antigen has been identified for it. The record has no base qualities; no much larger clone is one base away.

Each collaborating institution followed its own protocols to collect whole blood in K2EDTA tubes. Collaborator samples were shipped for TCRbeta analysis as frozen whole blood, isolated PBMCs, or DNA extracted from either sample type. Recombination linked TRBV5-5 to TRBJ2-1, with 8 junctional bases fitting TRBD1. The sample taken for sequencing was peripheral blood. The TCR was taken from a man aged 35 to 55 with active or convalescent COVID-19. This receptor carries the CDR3 CASTRGQGFYNEQFF. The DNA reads TGTGCCAGCACCAGGGGGCAGGGGTTCTACAATGAGCAGTTCTTC.